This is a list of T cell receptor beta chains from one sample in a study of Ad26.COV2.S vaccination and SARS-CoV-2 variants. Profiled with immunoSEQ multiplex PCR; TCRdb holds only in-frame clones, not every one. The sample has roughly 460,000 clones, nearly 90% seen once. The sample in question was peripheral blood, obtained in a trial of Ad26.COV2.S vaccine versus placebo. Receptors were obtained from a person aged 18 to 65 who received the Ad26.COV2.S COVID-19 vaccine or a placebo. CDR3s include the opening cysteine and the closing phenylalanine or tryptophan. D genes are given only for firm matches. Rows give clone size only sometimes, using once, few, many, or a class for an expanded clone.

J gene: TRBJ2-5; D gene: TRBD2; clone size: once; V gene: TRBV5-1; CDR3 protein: CASGSSGRGETQYF; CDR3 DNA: TGCGCCAGCGGCTCTAGCGGGAGAGGAGAGACCCAGTACTTC
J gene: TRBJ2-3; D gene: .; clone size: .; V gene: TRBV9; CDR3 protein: CASSGLAVRGADTQYF; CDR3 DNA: TGTGCCAGCAGCGGGTTAGCGGTAAGAGGAGCAGATACGCAGTATTTT
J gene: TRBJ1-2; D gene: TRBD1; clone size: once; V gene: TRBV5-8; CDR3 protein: CASSLGDSRSF; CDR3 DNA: TGTGCCAGCAGCTTGGGGGACAGCCGTTCGTTC
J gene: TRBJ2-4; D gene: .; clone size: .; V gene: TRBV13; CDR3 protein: CASSSTGLAKNIQYF; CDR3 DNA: TGTGCCAGCAGCAGTACAGGGCTAGCCAAAAACATTCAGTACTTC
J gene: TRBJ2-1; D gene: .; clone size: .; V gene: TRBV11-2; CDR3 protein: CASIEGPRLGEQFF; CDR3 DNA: TGTGCCAGCATCGAAGGACCGAGGTTGGGTGAGCAGTTCTTC
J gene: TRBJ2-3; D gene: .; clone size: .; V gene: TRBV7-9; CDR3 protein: CASSGGPGGTDTQYF; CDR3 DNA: TGTGCCAGCAGCGGGGGGCCAGGGGGCACAGATACGCAGTATTTT
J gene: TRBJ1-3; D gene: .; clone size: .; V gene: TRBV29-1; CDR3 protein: CSVEVSVLSGNTIYF; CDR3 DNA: TGCAGCGTTGAAGTGTCTGTTCTCTCTGGAAACACCATATATTTT
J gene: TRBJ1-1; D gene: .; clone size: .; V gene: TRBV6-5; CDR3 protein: CASSYRPRGTEAFF; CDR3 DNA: TGTGCCAGCAGTTACAGGCCGAGGGGCACTGAAGCTTTCTTT
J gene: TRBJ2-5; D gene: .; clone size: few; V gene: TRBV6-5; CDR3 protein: CASISATQYF; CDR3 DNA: TGTGCCAGCATAAGTGCGACCCAGTACTTC
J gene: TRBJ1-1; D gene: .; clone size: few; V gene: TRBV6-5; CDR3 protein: CASSALGRTEAFF; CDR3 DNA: TGTGCCAGCAGCGCGCTAGGGCGGACTGAAGCTTTCTTT
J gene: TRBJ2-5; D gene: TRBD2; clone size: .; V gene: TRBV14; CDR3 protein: CASSQDRLAGGPYQETQYF; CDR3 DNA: TGTGCCAGCAGCCAAGATCGGCTAGCGGGGGGCCCGTACCAAGAGACCCAGTACTTC
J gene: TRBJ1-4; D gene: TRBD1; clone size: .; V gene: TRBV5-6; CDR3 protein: CASSGTPGTGNEKLFF; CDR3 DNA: TGTGCCAGCAGCGGGACGCCCGGGACAGGGAATGAAAAACTGTTTTTT
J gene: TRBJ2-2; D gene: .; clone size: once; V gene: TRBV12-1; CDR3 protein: CASSPKTGADSGPNTGELFF; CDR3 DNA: TGTGCCAGCAGCCCCAAGACCGGGGCAGACAGCGGGCCTAACACCGGGGAGCTGTTTTTT
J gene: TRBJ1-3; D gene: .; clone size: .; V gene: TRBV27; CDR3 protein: CASSPRTDFRGNTIYF; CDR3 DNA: TGTGCCAGCAGTCCGAGGACGGATTTTCGTGGAAACACCATATATTTT
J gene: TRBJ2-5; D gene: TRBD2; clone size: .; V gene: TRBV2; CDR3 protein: CASSEALLGTSQETQYF; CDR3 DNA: TGTGCCAGCAGTGAAGCGCTTTTGGGGACTAGCCAAGAGACCCAGTACTTC
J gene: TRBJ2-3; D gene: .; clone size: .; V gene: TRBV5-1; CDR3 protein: CASSSLISTDTQYF; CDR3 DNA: TGCGCCAGCAGCTCCCTAATAAGCACAGATACGCAGTATTTT
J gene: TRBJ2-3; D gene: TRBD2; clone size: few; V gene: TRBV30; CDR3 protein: CAWRFGGSNSDTQYF; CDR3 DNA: TGTGCCTGGAGATTCGGCGGGAGTAATTCAGATACGCAGTATTTT
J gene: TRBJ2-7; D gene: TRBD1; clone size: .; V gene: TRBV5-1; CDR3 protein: CASSRQGSSSYEQYF; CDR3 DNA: TGCGCCAGCAGCCGACAGGGAAGTAGCTCCTACGAGCAGTACTTC
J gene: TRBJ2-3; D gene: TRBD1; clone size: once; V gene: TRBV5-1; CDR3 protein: CASSLGDRGTDTQYF; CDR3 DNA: TGCGCCAGCAGCTTGGGGGACAGGGGCACAGATACGCAGTATTTT
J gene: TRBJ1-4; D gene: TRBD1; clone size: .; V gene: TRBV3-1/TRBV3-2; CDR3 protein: CASSHSTGGRNNEKLFF; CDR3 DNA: TGTGCCAGCAGCCATTCTACAGGGGGGCGAAATAATGAAAAACTGTTTTTT
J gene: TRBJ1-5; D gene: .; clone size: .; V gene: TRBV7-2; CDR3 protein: CASSRTQGPQPQHF; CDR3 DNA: TGTGCCAGCAGCAGAACACAGGGCCCTCAGCCCCAGCATTTT
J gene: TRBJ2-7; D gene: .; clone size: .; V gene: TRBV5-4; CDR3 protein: CASSEKNRDEQYF; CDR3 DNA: TGTGCCAGCAGCGAGAAGAACAGGGACGAGCAGTACTTC
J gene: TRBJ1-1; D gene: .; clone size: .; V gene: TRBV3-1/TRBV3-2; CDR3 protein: CASSQDSEAFF; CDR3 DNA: TGTGCCAGCAGCCAAGATTCTGAAGCTTTCTTT
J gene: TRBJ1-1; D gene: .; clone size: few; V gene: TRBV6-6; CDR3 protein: CASSYSTDTEAFF; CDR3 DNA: TGTGCCAGCAGTTACTCGACAGACACTGAAGCTTTCTTT
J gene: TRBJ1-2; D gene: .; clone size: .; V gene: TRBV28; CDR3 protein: CASSFIGGSYGYTF; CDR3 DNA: TGTGCCAGCAGTTTTATTGGTGGTAGCTATGGCTACACCTTC
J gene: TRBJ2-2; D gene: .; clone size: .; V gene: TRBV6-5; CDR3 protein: CATVSERYTGELFF; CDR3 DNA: TGTGCCACCGTTTCGGAGCGATACACCGGGGAGCTGTTTTTT
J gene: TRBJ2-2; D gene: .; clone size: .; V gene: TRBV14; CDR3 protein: CASSQDWFNTGELFF; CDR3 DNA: TGTGCCAGCAGCCAAGATTGGTTTAACACCGGGGAGCTGTTTTTT
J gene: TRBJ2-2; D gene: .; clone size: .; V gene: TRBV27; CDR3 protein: CASSALPYSNTGELFF; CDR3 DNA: TGTGCCAGCAGTGCCCTCCCGTATTCGAACACCGGGGAGCTGTTTTTT
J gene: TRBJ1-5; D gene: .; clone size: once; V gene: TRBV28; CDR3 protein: CASVTPGWYGNQPQHF; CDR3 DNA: TGTGCCAGCGTGACTCCAGGGTGGTACGGCAATCAGCCCCAGCATTTT
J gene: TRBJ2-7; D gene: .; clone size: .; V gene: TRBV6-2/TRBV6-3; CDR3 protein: CASSNRIPYEQYF; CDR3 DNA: TGTGCCAGCAGTAACCGGATTCCCTACGAGCAGTACTTC
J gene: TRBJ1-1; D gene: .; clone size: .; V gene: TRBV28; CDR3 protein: CASSWGVTEAFF; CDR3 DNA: TGTGCCAGCAGTTGGGGGGTCACTGAAGCTTTCTTT
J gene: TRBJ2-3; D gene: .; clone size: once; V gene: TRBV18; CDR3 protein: CASSGVSRDTQYF; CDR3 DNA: TGTGCCAGCTCTGGCGTTAGTAGAGATACGCAGTATTTT
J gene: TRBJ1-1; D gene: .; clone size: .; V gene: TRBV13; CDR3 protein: CASSRNLNTEAFF; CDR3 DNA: TGTGCCAGCAGCCGAAACCTGAACACTGAAGCTTTCTTT
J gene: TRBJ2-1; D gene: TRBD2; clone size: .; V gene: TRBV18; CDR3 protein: CASSPPGGSSYNEQFF; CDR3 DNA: TGTGCCAGCTCACCCCCGGGCGGGAGCTCCTACAATGAGCAGTTCTTC
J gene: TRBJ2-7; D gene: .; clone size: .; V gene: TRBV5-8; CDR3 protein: CASSPDMWSRGDYEQYF; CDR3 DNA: TGTGCCAGCAGCCCAGACATGTGGTCCAGGGGGGACTACGAGCAGTACTTC
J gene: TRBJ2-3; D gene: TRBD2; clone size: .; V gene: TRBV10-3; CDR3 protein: CAINPAGDTDTQYF; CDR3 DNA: TGTGCCATCAACCCAGCGGGAGACACAGATACGCAGTATTTT
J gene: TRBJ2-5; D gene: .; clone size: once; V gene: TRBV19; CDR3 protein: CASRTTGAHQETQYF; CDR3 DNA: TGTGCCAGTAGAACGACCGGGGCACACCAAGAGACCCAGTACTTC
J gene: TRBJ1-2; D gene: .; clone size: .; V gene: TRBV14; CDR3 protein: CASSQGTWGYTF; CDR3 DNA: TGTGCCAGCAGCCAAGGGACGTGGGGCTACACCTTC
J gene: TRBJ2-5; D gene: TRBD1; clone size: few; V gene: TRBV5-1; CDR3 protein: CATRQGTEETQYF; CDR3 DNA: TGCGCCACCAGACAGGGGACTGAAGAGACCCAGTACTTC
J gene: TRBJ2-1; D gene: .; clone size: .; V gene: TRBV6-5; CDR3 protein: CASSETGSYNEQFF; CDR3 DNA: TGTGCCAGTTCGGAGACAGGCTCCTACAATGAGCAGTTCTTC
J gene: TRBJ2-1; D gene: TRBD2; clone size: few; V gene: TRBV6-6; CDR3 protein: CASSRSGSRDNEQFF; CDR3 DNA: TGTGCCAGCAGTCGTAGCGGGAGTCGGGACAATGAGCAGTTCTTC